The 2 T cell receptor beta chains in this list originate from one sample, sequenced in a study of glioma-infiltrating T cells. Using RNA template, CDR3s of TCR alpha and beta were amplified with iRepertoire arm-PCR. TCRdb ran MiXCR on the multiplex PCR reads and lists one entry per CDR3 protein. This table has more than 95,000 distinct CDR3 sequences, around 28% appearing once. The specimen was glioma tissue, nonneoplastic brain tissue, or PBMCs (not recorded which). All receptors derive from a human donor with low-grade glioma or glioblastoma, undergoing nonglioma brain surgery, or in good health (not recorded which).

The sample holds a few counts of this clonotype. The rearrangement uses TRBV12-3 or TRBV12-4 and TRBJ1-1; D possibly corresponds to TRBD1 (5 bases). This CDR3 has 16 residues. The V and J ends lost 4 bases and 0 bases respectively, with 15 bases between them. This CDR3 reads CASSSPFGDVNTEAFF. For the CDR3, the DNA is TGTGCCAGCAGTTCACCATTCGGGGACGTGAACACTGAAGCTTTCTTT.

This chain connects TRBV5-1 to TRBJ2-7; 7 bases are a match to TRBD2. Germline CDR1 is SGHRS and CDR2 is YFSETQ. V was pared by 0 bases and J by 4 bases, with 10 bases of the junction left unmatched. CDR3 length: 16 amino acids. The CDR3 reads CASSLAAAQGGYEQYF. For the CDR3, the DNA is TGCGCCAGCAGCTTGGCAGCGGCGCAGGGAGGGTACGAGCAGTACTTC.